This is a list of T cell receptor beta chains from one sample in a study of blood T cell repertoires in COVID-19. Repertoires were generated with immunoSEQ multiplex PCR, while TCRdb's copy carries only in-frame clones and drops some. The repertoire holds 180,000 or so clones, over 75% seen once, with approximately 9.8% in the top ten. Sequenced sample: peripheral blood. The receptors here all came from a woman of 80 years or more with acute or convalescent COVID-19. The CDR3 runs from the conserved cysteine through the conserved F or W. D genes are given only for firm matches. Where a row states a size, it is once, few, many or the class of an expanded clone; other rows omit it.

TRBJ1-5	-	-	TRBV28	TGTGCCAGCAGCACGGACACGACGATAAGGCCCCAGCATTTT	CASSTDTTIRPQHF
TRBJ2-1	TRBD2	-	TRBV27	TGTGCCAGCGGACTACGGACTAGCGGGGTGATGAGCTCCTACAATGAGCAGTTCTTC	CASGLRTSGVMSSYNEQFF
TRBJ1-1	-	-	TRBV6-5	TGTGCCAGCAGTTACTCGCTCAGGGGAGTAGCTGAAGCTTTCTTT	CASSYSLRGVAEAFF
TRBJ2-1	TRBD1	-	TRBV27	TGTGCCAGCAGTCTGGACAGGGGGAGCGATGAGCAGTTCTTC	CASSLDRGSDEQFF
TRBJ2-5	TRBD1	-	TRBV6-5	TGTGCCAGCAGGACAGGGGGAGGAGAGACCCAGTACTTC	CASRTGGGETQYF
TRBJ2-7	TRBD1	once	TRBV15	TGTGCCACCAGCAGGACCAGGGGGTCCTACGAGCAGTACTTC	CATSRTRGSYEQYF
TRBJ2-7	-	-	TRBV21-1	TGTGCCAGCCCAACAGGGGGCCCTTCCTACGAGCAGTACTTC	CASPTGGPSYEQYF
TRBJ1-4	TRBD1	-	TRBV9	TGTGCCAGCAGCAGGGACAGGGGGGCAACTAATGAAAAACTGTTTTTT	CASSRDRGATNEKLFF
TRBJ2-5	TRBD1	-	TRBV5-1	TGCGCCAGCAGCCTCTCCGGGACAGGAAAAGAGACCCAGTACTTC	CASSLSGTGKETQYF
TRBJ1-1	-	once	TRBV2	TGTGCCAGCAGTGAAAGGGGGAGGGACGGGGACGCTTTCTTT	CASSERGRDGDAFF
TRBJ2-1	-	-	TRBV9	TGTGCCAGCAGCGCCCGACTAGAGTACAATGAGCAGTTCTTC	CASSARLEYNEQFF
TRBJ2-7	TRBD1	-	TRBV7-8	TGTGCCCGCAGCCACACGGGAGGCGTAGGGACAGGGAGAGGCAGCTCCTACGAGCAGTACTTC	CARSHTGGVGTGRGSSYEQYF
TRBJ2-2	-	-	TRBV28	TGTGCCAGCAGTTTATGGGAGGCCGGGGAGCTGTTTTTT	CASSLWEAGELFF